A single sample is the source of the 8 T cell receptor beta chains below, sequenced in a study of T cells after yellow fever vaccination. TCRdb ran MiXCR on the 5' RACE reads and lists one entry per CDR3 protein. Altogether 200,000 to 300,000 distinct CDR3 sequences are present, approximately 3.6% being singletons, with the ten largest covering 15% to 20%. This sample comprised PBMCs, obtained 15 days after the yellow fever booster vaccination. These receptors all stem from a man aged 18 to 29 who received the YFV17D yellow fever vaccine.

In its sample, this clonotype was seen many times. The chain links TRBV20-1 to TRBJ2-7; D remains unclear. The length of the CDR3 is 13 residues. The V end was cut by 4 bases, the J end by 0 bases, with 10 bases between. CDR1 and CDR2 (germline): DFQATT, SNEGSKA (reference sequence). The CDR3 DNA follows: TGCAGTGCTATCCAGGCGTCCTCCTACGAGCAGTACGTC. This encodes CSAIQASSYEQYV.

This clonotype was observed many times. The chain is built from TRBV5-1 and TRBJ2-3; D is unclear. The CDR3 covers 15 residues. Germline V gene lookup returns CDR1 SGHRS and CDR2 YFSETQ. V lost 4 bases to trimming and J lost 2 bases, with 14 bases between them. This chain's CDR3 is CASSPTHTSTDTQYF. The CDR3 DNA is TGCGCCAGCAGCCCAACGCATACGTCCACAGATACGCAGTATTTT. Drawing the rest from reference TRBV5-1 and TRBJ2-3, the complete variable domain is KAGVTQTPRYLIKTRGQQVTLSCSPISGHRSVSWYQQTPGQGLQFLFEYFSETQRNKGNFPGRFSGRQFSNSRSEMNVSTLELGDSALYLCASSPTHTSTDTQYFGPGTRLTVL.

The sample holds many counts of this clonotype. Written as DNA, the CDR3 is TGTGCCAGCAGCTTGGTTTCCGATCCCCAGTACTTC. Its translation: CASSLVSDPQYF. The chain couples TRBV5-6 to TRBJ2-5; D ambiguous. This CDR3 region has 12 residues. Germline V gene data show CDR1 as SGHDT and CDR2 as YYEEEE. Trimming took off 0 bases at V and 9 bases at J, with 9 bases between the two ends.

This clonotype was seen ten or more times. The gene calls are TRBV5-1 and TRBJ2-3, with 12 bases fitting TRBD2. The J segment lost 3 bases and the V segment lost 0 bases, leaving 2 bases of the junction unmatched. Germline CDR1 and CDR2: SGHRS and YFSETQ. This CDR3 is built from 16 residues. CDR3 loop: CASSLASGGATDTQYF. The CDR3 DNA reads TGCGCCAGCAGCTTGGCTAGCGGGGGGGCGACAGATACGCAGTATTTT.

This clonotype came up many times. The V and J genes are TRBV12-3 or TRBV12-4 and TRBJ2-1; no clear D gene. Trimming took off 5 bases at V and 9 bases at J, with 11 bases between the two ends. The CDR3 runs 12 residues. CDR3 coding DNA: TGTGCCAGCAGTCCTTCGTCCGGTGAGCAGTTCTTC. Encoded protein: CASSPSSGEQFF.

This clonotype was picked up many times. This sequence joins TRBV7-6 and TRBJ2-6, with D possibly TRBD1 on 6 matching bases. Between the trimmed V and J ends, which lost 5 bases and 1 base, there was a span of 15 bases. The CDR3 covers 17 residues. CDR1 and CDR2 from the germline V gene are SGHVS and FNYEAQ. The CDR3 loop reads CASSPFQGISGANVLTF. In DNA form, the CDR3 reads TGTGCCAGCAGCCCCTTCCAGGGGATATCTGGGGCCAACGTCCTGACTTTC. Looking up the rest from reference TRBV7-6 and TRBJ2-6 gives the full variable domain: GAGVSQSPRYKVTKRGQDVALRCDPISGHVSLYWYRQALGQGPEFLTYFNYEAQQDKSGLPNDRFSAERPEGSISTLTIQRTEQRDSAMYRCASSPFQGISGANVLTFGAGSRLTVL.

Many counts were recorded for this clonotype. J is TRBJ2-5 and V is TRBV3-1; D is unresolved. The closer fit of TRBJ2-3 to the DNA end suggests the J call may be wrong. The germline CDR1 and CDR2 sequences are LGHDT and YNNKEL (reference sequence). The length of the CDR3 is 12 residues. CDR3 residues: CASSQDLETQYF. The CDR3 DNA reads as TGTGCCAGCAGCCAAGATTTGGAGACGCAGTATTTT.

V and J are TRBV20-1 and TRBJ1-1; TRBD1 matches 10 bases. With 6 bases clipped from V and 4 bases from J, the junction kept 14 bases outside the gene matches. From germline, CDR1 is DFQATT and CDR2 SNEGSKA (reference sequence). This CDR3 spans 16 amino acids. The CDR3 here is CSANVPGQGLGTEAFF. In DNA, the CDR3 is TGCAGTGCCAACGTCCCGGGACAGGGGTTGGGCACTGAAGCTTTCTTT.